The text below deals with one T cell receptor (beta chain). This clonotype was detected only a few times. This clone's antigen is unknown. Qualities for individual bases were not recorded, and no much larger clone is one base off. The library relied on PCR. Sequencing was carried out with an Illumina HiSeq 2500. To reduce PCR and sequencing biases, unique molecular identifiers were incorporated into the TCR beta cDNA libraries. Per 1 to 10 million input T cells, approximately 500,000 cDNA molecules were obtained, such that each molecule approximated one T cell. The patient libraries were prepared and sequenced using the same protocol as the earlier healthy control dataset. Within a given batch, samples were prepared together, multiplexed and sequenced on the same HiSeq lane. Turning to the authors' computational methods: MIGEC was used to process the raw barcoded reads, and molecular identifier groups with only a single read were discarded before consensus assembly and CDR3 extraction. Clonotype tables were post-analysed with VDJtools, normalizing diversity by down-sampling all datasets to the smallest sample size. In repertoire overlap clustering, CDR3 amino acid sequences, but not nucleotide sequences, were matched to correct batch-related cross-sample contamination. In-frame beta chains were kept once TCRdb had trimmed the public reads at Q25 with fastp and called clones with MiXCR. Records with the same CDR3 protein are collapsed into one entry carrying the most frequent genes and DNA. TCRdb's processing, not the authors', yielded these V and J calls. The sample table records about 810,000 distinct CDR3 sequences; approximately 53% of these occur just once. Of the sample, 4.6% is held by the ten largest clones.

TCR beta repertoires were profiled from peripheral blood of roughly twelve young patients with multiple sclerosis to demonstrate the VDJtools post-analysis software. The multiple sclerosis patients were children and adolescents between about 6 and 16 years of age. CDR1 and CDR2, per the germline V gene, are SQVTM and ANQGSEA. V and J are truncated by 6 bases and 0 bases respectively, leaving an intervening sequence of 15 bases. The CDR3 starts with the cysteine, ends with the phenylalanine, and has 15 residues. The kept DNA is CDR3 alone, 45 bases in frame from the first base. The source of the sample is a study of post-analysis software for immune sequencing data (dated by TCRdb to about 2015). About the investigation overall: Relapsing-remitting, secondary progressive and progressive-relapsing multiple sclerosis were recorded as disease courses, and subtype annotation was lacking for some patients. The patient repertoires were compared against around eleven previously published healthy control repertoires obtained from donors aged roughly 6 to 25 years. A subset of samples was prepared in parallel using single-end sample barcoding, then pooled and co-amplified after Illumina adapter ligation.

Broad study findings and their caveats: Normalized Chao1 diversity was significantly lower in multiple sclerosis patients than controls, suggesting substantial peripheral T-cell clonal expansion. Direct clustering with F measure showed strong co-clustering of samples prepared in the same batch, prompting a batch-effect correction. The control group was slightly older than the multiple sclerosis patient group. Patients showed significantly higher frequencies than controls for about 5 TRBV segments, among them TRBV5-6, TRBV5-1 and TRBV20-1.

The sequence came from a girl aged 5-17 years with multiple sclerosis. The sequence is built from TRBV29-1 and TRBJ1-5; 6 matching bases give a weak D call of TRBD1. Sequences were obtained from blood. The CDR3 protein sequence reads: CSVGGAGDSNQPQHF. The DNA sequence reads TGCAGCGTGGGGGGGGCTGGGGATAGCAATCAGCCCCAGCATTTT.